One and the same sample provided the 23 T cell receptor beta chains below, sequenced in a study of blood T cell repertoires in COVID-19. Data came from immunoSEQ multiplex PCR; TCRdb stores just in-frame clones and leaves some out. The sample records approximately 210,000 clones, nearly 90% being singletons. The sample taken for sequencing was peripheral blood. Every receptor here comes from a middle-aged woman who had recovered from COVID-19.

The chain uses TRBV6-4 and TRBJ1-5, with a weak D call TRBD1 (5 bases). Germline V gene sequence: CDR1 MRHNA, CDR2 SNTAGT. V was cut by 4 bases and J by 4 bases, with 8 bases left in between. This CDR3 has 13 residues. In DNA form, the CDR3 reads TGTGCCAGCAGTGCACAGGAGAATCAGCCCCAGCATTTT. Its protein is CASSAQENQPQHF.

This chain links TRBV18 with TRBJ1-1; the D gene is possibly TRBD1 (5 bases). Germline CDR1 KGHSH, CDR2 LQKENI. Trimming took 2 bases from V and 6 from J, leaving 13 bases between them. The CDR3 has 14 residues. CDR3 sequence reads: CASSPEGVKSEAFF. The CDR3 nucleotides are TGTGCCAGCTCACCAGAAGGGGTTAAATCTGAAGCTTTCTTT.

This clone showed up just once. The CDR3 nucleotides read TGTGCCAGCAGCTGGACTGGTTACAATGAGCAGTTCTTC. The encoded protein is CASSWTGYNEQFF. The chain is built from TRBV7-9 and TRBJ2-1, with D possibly TRBD2 on 5 matching bases. Trimming took 4 bases from V and 4 from J, leaving 8 bases between them. The germline gives CDR1 SEHNR, CDR2 FQNEAQ (reference sequence). The CDR3 spans 13 residues.

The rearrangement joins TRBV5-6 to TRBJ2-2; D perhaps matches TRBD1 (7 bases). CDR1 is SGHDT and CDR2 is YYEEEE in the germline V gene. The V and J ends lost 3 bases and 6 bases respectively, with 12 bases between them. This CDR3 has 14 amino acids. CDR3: CASSSRGTAGELFF. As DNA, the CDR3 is TGTGCCAGCAGCTCACGGGGGACAGCCGGGGAGCTGTTTTTT.

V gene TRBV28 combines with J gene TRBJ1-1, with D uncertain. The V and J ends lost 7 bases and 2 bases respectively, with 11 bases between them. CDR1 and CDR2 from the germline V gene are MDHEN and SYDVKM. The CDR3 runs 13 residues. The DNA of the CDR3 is TGTGCCAGCAATGAGACACCCAACACTGAAGCTTTCTTT. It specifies CASNETPNTEAFF.

CDR3 in DNA: TGTGCCAGCAGTACCTCAGGGGGCAAGGGCAATCAGCCCCAGCATTTT. Translating gives CASSTSGGKGNQPQHF. The V gene is TRBV2, the J gene TRBJ1-5; TRBD1 matches 8 bases. The V gene end was trimmed by 5 bases and the J gene end by 2 bases; junction bases not matched to a gene: 8. This CDR3 has 16 amino acids. Germline V lookup: CDR1 SNHLY, CDR2 FYNNEI.

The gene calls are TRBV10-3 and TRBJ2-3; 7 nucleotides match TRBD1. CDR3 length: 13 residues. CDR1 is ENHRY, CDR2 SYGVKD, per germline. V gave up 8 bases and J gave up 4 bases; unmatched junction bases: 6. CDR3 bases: TGTGCCATCTCCGACAGGGCGCCAGATACGCAGTATTTT. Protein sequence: CAISDRAPDTQYF.

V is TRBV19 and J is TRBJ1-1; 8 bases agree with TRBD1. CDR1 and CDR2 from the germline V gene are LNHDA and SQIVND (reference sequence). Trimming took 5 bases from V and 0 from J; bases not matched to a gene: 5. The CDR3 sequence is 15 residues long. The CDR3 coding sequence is TGTGCCAGTAGTCCGTGGACAGGGATGAACACTGAAGCTTTCTTT. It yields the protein CASSPWTGMNTEAFF.

CDR3 sequence (DNA): TGTGCCAGCAGTTTCACACACTATGGCTACACCTTC. It is translated as CASSFTHYGYTF. The rearrangement links TRBV12-3 or TRBV12-4 to TRBJ1-2, with D uncertain. CDR3 length equals 12 residues. V was trimmed by 3 bases and J by 3 bases, leaving 5 bases between them.

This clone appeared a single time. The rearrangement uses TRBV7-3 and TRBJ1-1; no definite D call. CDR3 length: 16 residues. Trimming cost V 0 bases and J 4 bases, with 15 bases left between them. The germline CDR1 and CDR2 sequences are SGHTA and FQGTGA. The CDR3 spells CASSLTIPPEITEAFF. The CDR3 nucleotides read TGTGCCAGCAGCTTAACTATTCCGCCGGAGATCACTGAAGCTTTCTTT.

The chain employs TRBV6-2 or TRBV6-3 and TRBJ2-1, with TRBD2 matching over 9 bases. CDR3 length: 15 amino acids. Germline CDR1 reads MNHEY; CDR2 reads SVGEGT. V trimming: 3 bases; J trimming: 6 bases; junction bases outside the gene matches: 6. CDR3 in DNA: TGTGCCAGCAGTTATGCTAGCGGGGAAAGCAATGAGCAGTTCTTC. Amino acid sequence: CASSYASGESNEQFF.

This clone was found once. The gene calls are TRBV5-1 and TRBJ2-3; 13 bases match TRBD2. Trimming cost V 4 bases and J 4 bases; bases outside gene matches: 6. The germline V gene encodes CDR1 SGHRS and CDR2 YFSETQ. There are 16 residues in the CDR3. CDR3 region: CASSPGLAGMSDTQYF. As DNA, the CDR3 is TGCGCCAGCAGCCCGGGACTAGCGGGAATGTCAGATACGCAGTATTTT.

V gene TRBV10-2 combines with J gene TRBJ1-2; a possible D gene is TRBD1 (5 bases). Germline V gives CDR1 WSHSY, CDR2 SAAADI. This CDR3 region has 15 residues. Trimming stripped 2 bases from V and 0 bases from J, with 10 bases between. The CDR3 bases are TGCGCCAGCAGTGAGAGGGGTCAAGCTAACTATGGCTACACCTTC. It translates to CASSERGQANYGYTF.

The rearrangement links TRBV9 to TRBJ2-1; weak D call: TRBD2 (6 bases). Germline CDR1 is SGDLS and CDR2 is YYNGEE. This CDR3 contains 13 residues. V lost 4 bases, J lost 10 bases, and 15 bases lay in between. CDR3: CASSHTLAYEQFF. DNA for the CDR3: TGTGCCAGCAGCCATACCCTAGCGTACGAGCAGTTCTTC.

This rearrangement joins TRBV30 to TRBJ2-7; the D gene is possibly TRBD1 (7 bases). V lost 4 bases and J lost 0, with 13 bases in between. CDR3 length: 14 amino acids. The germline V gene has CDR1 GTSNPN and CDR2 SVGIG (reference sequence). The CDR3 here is CAWNGGTASYEQYF. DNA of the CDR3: TGTGCCTGGAATGGAGGGACAGCCTCCTACGAGCAGTACTTC.

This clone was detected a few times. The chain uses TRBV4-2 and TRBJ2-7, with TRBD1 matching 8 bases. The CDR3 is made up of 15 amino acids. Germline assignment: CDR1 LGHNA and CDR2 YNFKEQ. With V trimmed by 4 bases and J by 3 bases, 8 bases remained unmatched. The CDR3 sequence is CASSPLIGTGYEQYF. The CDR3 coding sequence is TGTGCCAGCAGCCCCCTGATCGGGACAGGCTACGAGCAGTACTTC.

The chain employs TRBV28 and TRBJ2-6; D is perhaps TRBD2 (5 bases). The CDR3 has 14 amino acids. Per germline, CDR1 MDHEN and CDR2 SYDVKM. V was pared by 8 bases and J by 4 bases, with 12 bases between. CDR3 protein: CASSRGPGANVLTF. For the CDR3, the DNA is TGTGCCAGCTCGAGAGGGCCGGGGGCCAACGTCCTGACTTTC.

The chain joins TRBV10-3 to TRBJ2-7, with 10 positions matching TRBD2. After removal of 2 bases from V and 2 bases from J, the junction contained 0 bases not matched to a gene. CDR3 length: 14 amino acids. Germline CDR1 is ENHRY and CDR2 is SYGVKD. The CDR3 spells CAISESGRAYEQYF. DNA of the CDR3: TGTGCCATCAGTGAGAGCGGGAGGGCCTACGAGCAGTACTTC.

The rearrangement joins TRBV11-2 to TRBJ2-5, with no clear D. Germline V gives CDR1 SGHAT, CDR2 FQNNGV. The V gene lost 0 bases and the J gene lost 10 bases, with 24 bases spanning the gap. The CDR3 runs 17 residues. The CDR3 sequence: CASSLDYSMAAWPSQYF. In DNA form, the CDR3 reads TGTGCCAGCAGCTTAGATTATTCAATGGCAGCGTGGCCGAGCCAGTACTTC.

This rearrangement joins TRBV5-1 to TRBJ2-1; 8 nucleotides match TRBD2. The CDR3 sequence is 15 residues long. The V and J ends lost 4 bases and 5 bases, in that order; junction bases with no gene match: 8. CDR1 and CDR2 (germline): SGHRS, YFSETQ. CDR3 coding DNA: TGCGCCAGCAGCGAGGCGGGAGGACTAAACAATGAGCAGTTCTTC. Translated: CASSEAGGLNNEQFF.

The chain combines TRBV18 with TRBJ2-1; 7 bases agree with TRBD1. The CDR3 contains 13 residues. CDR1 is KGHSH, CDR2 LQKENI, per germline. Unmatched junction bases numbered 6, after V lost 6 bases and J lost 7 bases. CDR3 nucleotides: TGTGCCAGCTCGAACAGGGGCGGGAATGAGCAGTTCTTC. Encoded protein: CASSNRGGNEQFF.

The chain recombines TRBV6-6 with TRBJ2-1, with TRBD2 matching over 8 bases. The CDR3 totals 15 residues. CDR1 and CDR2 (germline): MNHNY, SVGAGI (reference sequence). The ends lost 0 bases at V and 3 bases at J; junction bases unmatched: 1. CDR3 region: CASSYSTSVYNEQFF. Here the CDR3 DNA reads TGTGCCAGCAGTTACTCGACTAGCGTCTACAATGAGCAGTTCTTC.

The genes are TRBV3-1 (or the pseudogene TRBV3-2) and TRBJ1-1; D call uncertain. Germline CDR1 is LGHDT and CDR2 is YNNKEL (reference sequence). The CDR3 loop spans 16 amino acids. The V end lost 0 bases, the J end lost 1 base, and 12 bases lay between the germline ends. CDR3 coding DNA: TGTGCCAGCAGCCAAGATCTGGGGAGCTGGAACACTGAAGCTTTCTTT. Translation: CASSQDLGSWNTEAFF.